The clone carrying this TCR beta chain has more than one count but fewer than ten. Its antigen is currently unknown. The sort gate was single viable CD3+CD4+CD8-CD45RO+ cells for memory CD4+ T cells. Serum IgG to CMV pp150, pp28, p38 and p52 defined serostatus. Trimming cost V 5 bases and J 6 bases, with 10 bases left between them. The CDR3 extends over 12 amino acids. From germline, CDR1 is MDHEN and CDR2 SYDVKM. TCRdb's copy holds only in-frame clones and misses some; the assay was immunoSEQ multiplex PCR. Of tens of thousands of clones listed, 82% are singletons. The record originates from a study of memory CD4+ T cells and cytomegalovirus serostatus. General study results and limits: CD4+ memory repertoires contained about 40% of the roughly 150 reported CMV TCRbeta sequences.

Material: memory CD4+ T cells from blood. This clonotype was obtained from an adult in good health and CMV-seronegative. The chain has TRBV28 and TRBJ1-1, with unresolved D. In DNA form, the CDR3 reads TGTGCCAGCAGTGAGGATATCTCTGAAGCTTTCTTT. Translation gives CASSEDISEAFF.